These 22 T cell receptor beta chains originate from one sample sequenced in a study of T-cell reconstitution after alpha-beta-depleted transplantation in children (dated by TCRdb to 2016 to 2018). The library came from PCR. The sequencer was an Illumina HiSeq 2500. TCR libraries were prepared with molecular barcoding, using unique molecular identifiers to normalize TCRbeta repertoire quantification. TCRdb itself trimmed the public reads at Q25 with fastp, ran MiXCR and retained productive beta chains. Rows merge per CDR3 protein into single entries with the most common DNA and genes. The sample table lists 200,000 to 250,000 distinct CDR3 sequences, under 9.5% of them with a count of one. The ten largest clones capture less than 8% of the sample. The sample was PBMCs from the stem cell graft donor, taken from the stem cell graft. The receptors originated from a human donor who donated a stem cell graft to a child with acute lymphoblastic leukemia.

The CDR3, as DNA: TGTGCCAGCAGTATCCGGACAGGGGATTCAGGGGATAACACTGAAGCTTTCTTT. Amino acid sequence: CASSIRTGDSGDNTEAFF. V and J are TRBV12-3 or TRBV12-4 and TRBJ1-1; 9 bases fit TRBD1. The CDR3 is 18 amino acids. V lost 5 bases and J lost 2; bases outside the gene matches: 15.

This clonotype has just a few counts. The chain combines TRBV20-1 with TRBJ1-2, with D perhaps TRBD1 (5 bases). Trimming took 5 bases from V and 4 from J, leaving 8 bases between them. This CDR3 has 11 amino acids. The germline gives CDR1 DFQATT, CDR2 SNEGSKA (reference sequence). The CDR3 DNA follows: TGCAGTGCTCCAGACAGCTATGGCTACACCTTC. Protein product: CSAPDSYGYTF.

The chain is built from TRBV3-1 and TRBJ2-7; no firm D call. V was pared by 1 base and J by 0 bases, with 10 bases between. In germline, CDR1 is LGHDT, CDR2 YNNKEL (reference sequence). This CDR3 contains 15 residues. CDR3 in amino acids: CASSQGFQSSYEQYF. Written as DNA, the CDR3 is TGTGCCAGCAGCCAAGGGTTTCAGAGCTCCTACGAGCAGTACTTC.

This clonotype was found many times. The chain links TRBV7-9 to TRBJ2-2; possibly TRBD1 for D (5 bases). The germline V gene has CDR1 SEHNR and CDR2 FQNEAQ (reference sequence). V was pared by 8 bases and J by 3 bases, with 16 bases between. This CDR3 comprises 15 residues. Here the CDR3 reads CASQLPQGDTGELFF. The DNA for the CDR3 is TGTGCCAGCCAGCTCCCTCAAGGGGACACCGGGGAGCTGTTTTTT.

This clonotype was seen a few times. The chain carries TRBV5-1 and TRBJ1-4; 7 bases fit TRBD1. The CDR3 has 17 residues. Germline V gene sequence: CDR1 SGHRS, CDR2 YFSETQ. The V and J ends lost 4 bases and 0 bases, in that order; junction bases with no gene match: 9. The CDR3 here is CASSKTGTITTNEKLFF. As DNA, the CDR3 is TGCGCCAGCAGCAAGACAGGGACCATTACAACTAATGAAAAACTGTTTTTT. Based on the CDR3 plus reference TRBV5-1 and TRBJ1-4, the full variable domain is KAGVTQTPRYLIKTRGQQVTLSCSPISGHRSVSWYQQTPGQGLQFLFEYFSETQRNKGNFPGRFSGRQFSNSRSEMNVSTLELGDSALYLCASSKTGTITTNEKLFFGSGTQLSVL.

This clonotype was counted at least ten times. The rearrangement uses TRBV10-2 and TRBJ1-1, with TRBD1 as a possible D gene (5 bases). This CDR3 spans 13 amino acids. The ends were cut back, 9 bases at V and 1 base at J, with 12 bases in the middle. Germline V gene data show CDR1 as WSHSY and CDR2 as SAAADI. The DNA for the CDR3 is TGCGCCAGTGGAAGGGGCGGGAACACTGAAGCTTTCTTT. Its translation is CASGRGGNTEAFF.

The chain couples TRBV19 to TRBJ2-1; 7 bases line up with TRBD1. With V trimmed by 7 bases and J by 2 bases, 5 bases remained unmatched. CDR3 length: 14 amino acids. Germline V gene data show CDR1 as LNHDA and CDR2 as SQIVND (reference sequence). The CDR3 protein is CASTRDSAYNEQFF. The DNA for the CDR3 is TGTGCCAGTACCCGGGACAGTGCCTACAATGAGCAGTTCTTC.

This clonotype has just a few counts. V is TRBV5-6 and J is TRBJ1-3, with no clear D. This CDR3 spans 17 amino acids. Germline assignment: CDR1 SGHDT and CDR2 YYEEEE. The germline V and J ends were trimmed by 4 bases and 5 bases, with 22 bases remaining between them. The CDR3 is CASSLRTDEDLRNTIYF. CDR3 DNA: TGTGCCAGCAGCCTAAGGACGGATGAGGATCTAAGAAACACCATATATTTT.

This clonotype was seen at least ten times. The chain links TRBV6-2 or TRBV6-3 to TRBJ2-1; 7 bases agree with TRBD1. After removal of 6 bases from V and 6 bases from J, the junction contained 2 bases not matched to a gene. Germline V gene sequence: CDR1 MNHEY, CDR2 SVGEGT. The CDR3 covers 12 residues. Written as DNA, the CDR3 is TGTGCCAGCAGGTACAGGGGCAATGAGCAGTTCTTC. Translation gives CASRYRGNEQFF.

This rearrangement joins TRBV11-3 to TRBJ1-2; D not resolved. The CDR3 spans 18 residues. V was clipped by 1 base and J by 7 bases, with 25 bases between them. The germline V gene has CDR1 SGHNT and CDR2 YENEEA. The CDR3 protein is CASSLVMGTGTPTGGYTF. The DNA for the CDR3 is TGTGCCAGCAGCTTAGTGATGGGCACGGGAACCCCAACGGGTGGCTACACCTTC.

This clonotype was detected many times. This chain links TRBV21-1 with TRBJ1-1; the table's D gene call, TRBD1, was not cross checked with the DNA. TRBV21-1 is termed a pseudogene. The CDR3 length is 19 residues. CDR3 in amino acids: CASNKEAGTGWDIETEAFF. The CDR3, as DNA: TGTGCCAGCAACAAAGAAGCCGGGACAGGGTGGGATATAGAGACTGAAGCTTTCTTT.

This clonotype was observed at least ten times. V is TRBV7-2 and J is TRBJ1-1, with no clear D. Trimming pared 6 bases from V and 0 bases from J, leaving 11 bases between. CDR1 and CDR2 (germline): SGHTA, FQGNSA. The CDR3 sequence is 14 residues long. The CDR3 loop is CASRVRNLNTEAFF. CDR3 in DNA: TGTGCCAGCAGGGTCAGGAACCTGAACACTGAAGCTTTCTTT.

The V and J genes are TRBV20-1 and TRBJ1-5; D perhaps matches TRBD1 (6 bases). Per germline, CDR1 DFQATT and CDR2 SNEGSKA (reference sequence). V gave up 2 bases and J gave up 0 bases, with 17 bases separating them. The CDR3 runs to 17 residues. Written as DNA, the CDR3 is TGCAGTGCTAGAACCCACGGGACACCCGATAGCAATCAGCCCCAGCATTTT. Protein: CSARTHGTPDSNQPQHF.

This chain uses TRBV2 with TRBJ2-1, with 11 bases aligning to TRBD2. The length of the CDR3 is 16 residues. After removal of 5 bases from V and 5 bases from J, the junction contained 8 bases not matched to a gene. Germline V gives CDR1 SNHLY, CDR2 FYNNEI. Written as DNA, the CDR3 is TGTGCCAGCAGTCCTGAGACTAGCGGGGTCAACAATGAGCAGTTCTTC. Translation gives CASSPETSGVNNEQFF.

Ten or more counts support this clonotype. The V and J genes are TRBV12-3 or TRBV12-4 and TRBJ2-7; no reliable D call. V was pared by 3 bases and J by 7 bases, with 16 bases between. The CDR3 is 14 amino acids. Here the CDR3 reads CASSFSGKVSEQYF. The DNA for the CDR3 is TGTGCCAGCAGTTTTTCAGGCAAGGTTTCAGAGCAGTACTTC.

This clonotype was counted only a few times. The chain has TRBV7-9 and TRBJ2-7; D may be TRBD1 (6 bases). This CDR3 contains 15 residues. V was clipped by 3 bases and J by 7 bases, with 19 bases between them. CDR1 is SEHNR, CDR2 FQNEAQ, per germline (reference sequence). The CDR3 bases are TGTGCCAGCAGCTTCTCGACAGGATACCTGGAAGAGCAGTACTTC. Amino acid sequence: CASSFSTGYLEEQYF.

As for this clonotype: This may be a read error, as it is one base from a much larger clone. This chain connects TRBV3-1 to TRBJ2-1; D call uncertain. The CDR3 length is 12 residues. Germline CDR1 is LGHDT and CDR2 is YNNKEL (reference sequence). The CDR3 loop is CGSSRIYNEQFF. As DNA, the CDR3 is TGTGGCAGCAGTCGGATATACAATGAGCAGTTCTTC.

This clonotype was seen ten or more times. V is TRBV12-3 or TRBV12-4 and J is TRBJ2-7; possibly TRBD1 for D (5 bases). The CDR3 is 14 residues long. V lost 2 bases, J lost 1 base, and 9 bases lay in between. The CDR3 region has the DNA TGTGCCAGCAGTTTATTCCAGGGTTCCTACGAGCAGTACTTC. It is translated as CASSLFQGSYEQYF.

The chain joins TRBV7-9 to TRBJ1-1, with a weak D call TRBD1 (6 bases). V lost 11 bases and J 3 bases, leaving 16 bases between the germline ends. The germline gives CDR1 SEHNR, CDR2 FQNEAQ (reference sequence). This CDR3 contains 13 residues. DNA of the CDR3: TGTGCCGTCCGGCGGGGGGCTGACACTGAAGCTTTCTTT. Translating gives CAVRRGADTEAFF. Variable domain in full (rest from reference TRBV7-9 and TRBJ1-1): DTGVSQNPRHKITKRGQNVTFRCDPISEHNRLYWYRQTLGQGPEFLTYFQNEAQLEKSRLLSDRFSAERPKGSFSTLEIQRTEQGDSAMYLCAVRRGADTEAFFGQGTRLTVV.

The chain uses TRBV29-1 and TRBJ1-2, with D possibly matching TRBD1 (6 bases). V was trimmed by 6 bases and J by 4 bases, leaving 27 bases between them. In germline, CDR1 is SQVTM, CDR2 ANQGSEA. This CDR3 region has 17 residues. For the CDR3, the DNA is TGCAGCGTCGACAAGGGGGGACCAACCCAGGTACCCTATGGCTACACCTTC. Encoded protein: CSVDKGGPTQVPYGYTF.

The chain couples TRBV4-1 to TRBJ1-2, with unresolved D. Trimming left V 3 bases short and J 3 bases short, with 11 bases between. Germline V gives CDR1 MGHRA, CDR2 YSYEKL. The CDR3 is 14 residues long. CDR3 sequence reads: CASSHRSRDYGYTF. CDR3 nucleotides: TGCGCCAGCAGCCATAGGAGCCGCGACTATGGCTACACCTTC.

This clonotype was counted between two and nine times. The chain carries TRBV29-1 and TRBJ1-5; no definite D call. There are 16 residues in the CDR3. Trimming stripped 1 base from V and 6 bases from J, with 19 bases between. Germline values: CDR1 SQVTM, CDR2 ANQGSEA. CDR3 loop: CSVEVPGREGSQPQHF. In nucleotides, the CDR3 is TGCAGCGTTGAAGTGCCGGGCCGGGAGGGAAGTCAGCCCCAGCATTTT.